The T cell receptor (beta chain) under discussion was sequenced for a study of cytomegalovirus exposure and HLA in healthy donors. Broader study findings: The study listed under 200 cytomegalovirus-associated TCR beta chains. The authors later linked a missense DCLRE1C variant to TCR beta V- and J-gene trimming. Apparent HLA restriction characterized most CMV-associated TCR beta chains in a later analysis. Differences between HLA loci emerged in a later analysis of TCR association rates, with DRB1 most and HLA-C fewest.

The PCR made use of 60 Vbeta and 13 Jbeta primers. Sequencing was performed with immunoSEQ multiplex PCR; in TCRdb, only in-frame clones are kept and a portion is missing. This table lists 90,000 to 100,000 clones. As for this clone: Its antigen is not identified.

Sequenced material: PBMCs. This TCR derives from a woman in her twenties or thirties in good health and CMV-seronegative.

CDR3 sequence (DNA): TGTGCCAGCAGTAGAACCGAACAGGGGGCCTGGGGCGCTGAAGCTTTCTTT. This translates into CASSRTEQGAWGAEAFF. V usage is TRBV28 and J usage is TRBJ1-1; 9 bases line up with TRBD1. The V and J ends lost 5 bases and 6 bases, in that order; junction bases with no gene match: 16. CDR1 and CDR2 (germline): MDHEN, SYDVKM. The CDR3 has 17 amino acids.